This TCR beta chain was found in a study of OX40 agonist ivuxolimab in advanced cancers. Study outcomes and limitations: Low normalized T-cell clonal expansion was additionally recorded for some nonresponders. Dose levels from 0.1 to 3.0 mg/kg saw CD4+ and CD8+ blood T cells expand clonally by week 6.

Points on this clone: Antigen unknown.

The method was immunoSEQ multiplex PCR; TCRdb's version includes in-frame clones alone and lacks a portion of them. The sample has 75,000 to 90,000 clones; around 90% are singletons. The CDR3 has 17 residues. With 7 bases clipped from V and 4 bases from J, the junction kept 12 bases outside the gene matches. Germline V CDR1 and CDR2: SEHNR, FQNEAQ (reference sequence). Anyone with autoimmune disease history or systemic immunosuppression was excluded. The genes are TRBV7-9 and TRBJ2-1; 11 nucleotides align to TRBD2. Sample: CD4+ or CD8+ T cells sorted from blood, taken in a trial of the OX40 agonist ivuxolimab. The clonotype comes from an adult with an advanced solid tumor such as melanoma, head and neck, liver or kidney cancer. CDR3 bases: TGTGCCAGCACAATAACGGTACTAGCGGGAGAGTACAATGAGCAGTTCTTC. Amino acids: CASTITVLAGEYNEQFF. Full variable domain (remainder filled in from reference TRBV7-9 and TRBJ2-1): DTGVSQNPRHKITKRGQNVTFRCDPISEHNRLYWYRQTLGQGPEFLTYFQNEAQLEKSRLLSDRFSAERPKGSFSTLEIQRTEQGDSAMYLCASTITVLAGEYNEQFFGPGTRLTVL.